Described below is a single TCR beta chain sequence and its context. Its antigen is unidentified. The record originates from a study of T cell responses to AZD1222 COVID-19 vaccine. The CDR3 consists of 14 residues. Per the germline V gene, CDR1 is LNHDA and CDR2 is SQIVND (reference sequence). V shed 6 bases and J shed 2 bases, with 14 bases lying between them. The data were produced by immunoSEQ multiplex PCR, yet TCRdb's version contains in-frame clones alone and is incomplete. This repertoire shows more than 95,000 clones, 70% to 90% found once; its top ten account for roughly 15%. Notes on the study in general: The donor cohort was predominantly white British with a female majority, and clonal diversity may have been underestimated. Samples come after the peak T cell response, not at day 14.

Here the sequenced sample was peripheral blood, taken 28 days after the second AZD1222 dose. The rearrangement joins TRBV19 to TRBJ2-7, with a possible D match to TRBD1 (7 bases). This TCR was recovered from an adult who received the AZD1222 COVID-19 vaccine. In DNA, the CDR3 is TGTGCCAGTAGCCCCGCAGGGGGGACCTACGAGCAGTACTTC. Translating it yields CASSPAGGTYEQYF.